Listed below are T cell receptor beta chains from one sample, sequenced in a study of blood T cell repertoires in COVID-19. Produced via immunoSEQ multiplex PCR; TCRdb's table is partial and in-frame only. This sample yields about 150,000 clones, of which 75% to 85% are seen a single time; over 10% belongs to the top ten. Sequencing was done on a sample of peripheral blood. These receptor sequences come from a woman between 55 and 75 years old with COVID-19, enrolled during active disease. CDR3s include the opening cysteine and the closing phenylalanine or tryptophan. Fields, in order: clone size, V gene, J gene, D gene, CDR3 DNA, CDR3 protein. The D gene is left open where the match is weak. Only some rows state a clone size, as once, few, many or a class for expanded clones.

abundance: NA; v_gene: TRBV3-1/TRBV3-2; j_gene: TRBJ2-2; d_gene: TRBD2; CDR3nt: TGTGCCAGCAGCCCGATGCGGGAGGCCGGGGAGCTGTTTTTT; CDR3aa: CASSPMREAGELFF
abundance: NA; v_gene: TRBV6-6; j_gene: TRBJ1-2; d_gene: NA; CDR3nt: TGTGCCAGCAGCCGAGAGGGCAACTATGGCTACACCTTC; CDR3aa: CASSREGNYGYTF
abundance: NA; v_gene: TRBV7-9; j_gene: TRBJ1-1; d_gene: NA; CDR3nt: TGTGCCAGCAGCTTGGCCACGACTGAAGCTTTCTTT; CDR3aa: CASSLATTEAFF
abundance: NA; v_gene: TRBV2; j_gene: TRBJ1-1; d_gene: NA; CDR3nt: TGTGCCAGCGGCAGGGGCTACGAAGCTTTCTTT; CDR3aa: CASGRGYEAFF
abundance: NA; v_gene: TRBV24-1; j_gene: TRBJ2-3; d_gene: TRBD1; CDR3nt: TGTGCCACCAGTGACAACGGACAGGGGCGCACAGATACGCAGTATTTT; CDR3aa: CATSDNGQGRTDTQYF
abundance: few; v_gene: TRBV10-2; j_gene: TRBJ1-2; d_gene: NA; CDR3nt: TGCGCCAGCAGTGAGCGAGAAGGGAGGATTTATGGCTACACCTTC; CDR3aa: CASSEREGRIYGYTF
abundance: NA; v_gene: TRBV5-5; j_gene: TRBJ2-7; d_gene: NA; CDR3nt: TGTGCCAGCAGCTTGGCACAATTGGGACTGTTCTCCTACGAGCAGTACTTC; CDR3aa: CASSLAQLGLFSYEQYF
abundance: NA; v_gene: TRBV6-4; j_gene: TRBJ1-5; d_gene: TRBD1; CDR3nt: TGTGCCAGCAGCAAGGACAGGGAAGGGTGGCCCCAGCATTTT; CDR3aa: CASSKDREGWPQHF
abundance: NA; v_gene: TRBV6-5; j_gene: TRBJ2-2; d_gene: NA; CDR3nt: TGTGCCAGCGGCCGCCGGGGACAGAACACCGGGGAGCTGTTTTTT; CDR3aa: CASGRRGQNTGELFF
abundance: NA; v_gene: TRBV7-9; j_gene: TRBJ1-5; d_gene: NA; CDR3nt: TGTGCCAGCGGGTCCGGGGGGCCCCAGCATTTT; CDR3aa: CASGSGGPQHF
abundance: NA; v_gene: TRBV9; j_gene: TRBJ2-1; d_gene: TRBD2; CDR3nt: TGTGCCAGCAGCGTAGGACTAGCGGGGGGGCGTAAAAACAATGAGCAGTTCTTC; CDR3aa: CASSVGLAGGRKNNEQFF
abundance: NA; v_gene: TRBV5-1; j_gene: TRBJ1-1; d_gene: NA; CDR3nt: TGCGCCAGCAGGTACGACAGAAACACTGAAGCTTTCTTT; CDR3aa: CASRYDRNTEAFF
abundance: NA; v_gene: TRBV19; j_gene: TRBJ1-1; d_gene: NA; CDR3nt: TGTGCCAGTAGTACCCTGACAGGTTTAGGTTCTCGGAACACTGAAGCTTTCTTT; CDR3aa: CASSTLTGLGSRNTEAFF
abundance: NA; v_gene: TRBV18; j_gene: TRBJ2-1; d_gene: NA; CDR3nt: TGTGCCAGCTCACCCGACAGCTACAATGAGCAGTTCTTC; CDR3aa: CASSPDSYNEQFF
abundance: NA; v_gene: TRBV19; j_gene: TRBJ1-2; d_gene: TRBD1; CDR3nt: TGTGCCAGTAGCTTGGACAGGTTTGGCAGCTACACCTTC; CDR3aa: CASSLDRFGSYTF
abundance: NA; v_gene: TRBV19; j_gene: TRBJ1-4; d_gene: TRBD1; CDR3nt: TGTGCCACTTCACAGGGGGACAGAGAAAAACTGTTTTTT; CDR3aa: CATSQGDREKLFF
abundance: NA; v_gene: TRBV3-1/TRBV3-2; j_gene: TRBJ2-2; d_gene: TRBD2; CDR3nt: TGTGCCAGTACGCCAGGACTAGCCGGGGAGCTGTTTTTT; CDR3aa: CASTPGLAGELFF
abundance: once; v_gene: TRBV9; j_gene: TRBJ1-2; d_gene: TRBD1; CDR3nt: TGTGCCAGCAGCGTAGTCCCCGGGACAGGGGGCCTGGAGACCTTC; CDR3aa: CASSVVPGTGGLETF
abundance: NA; v_gene: TRBV25-1; j_gene: TRBJ1-6; d_gene: NA; CDR3nt: TGTGCCAGCAGTAAGCAGGGATATAATTCACCCCTCCACTTT; CDR3aa: CASSKQGYNSPLHF
abundance: NA; v_gene: TRBV27; j_gene: TRBJ1-2; d_gene: TRBD1; CDR3nt: TGTGCCAGCAAGCCCCGGGACAGGCCTCTCTATGGCTACACCTTC; CDR3aa: CASKPRDRPLYGYTF
abundance: NA; v_gene: TRBV27; j_gene: TRBJ1-1; d_gene: NA; CDR3nt: TGTGCCAGCAGCCTAATTGGGGCTCACACTGAAGCTTTCTTT; CDR3aa: CASSLIGAHTEAFF
abundance: NA; v_gene: TRBV7-8; j_gene: TRBJ1-2; d_gene: TRBD1; CDR3nt: TGTGCCAGCAGCTTAAGGACAGGGTCTAACTATGGCTACACCTTC; CDR3aa: CASSLRTGSNYGYTF
abundance: NA; v_gene: TRBV9; j_gene: TRBJ1-3; d_gene: NA; CDR3nt: TGTGCCAGCAGCTTTACGGGTATTTCTGGAAACACCATATATTTT; CDR3aa: CASSFTGISGNTIYF
abundance: NA; v_gene: TRBV19; j_gene: TRBJ2-7; d_gene: TRBD1; CDR3nt: TGTGCCAGTAGTAGGACAGGTTCCTACGAGCAGTACTTC; CDR3aa: CASSRTGSYEQYF
abundance: NA; v_gene: TRBV5-8; j_gene: TRBJ2-7; d_gene: TRBD2; CDR3nt: TGTGCCAGCAGCTCTACCGGGACTACCTACGAGCAGTACTTC; CDR3aa: CASSSTGTTYEQYF
abundance: NA; v_gene: TRBV2; j_gene: TRBJ1-2; d_gene: NA; CDR3nt: TGTGCCAGCAGTGAGGGGGGGCGCGGCTATGGCTACACCTTC; CDR3aa: CASSEGGRGYGYTF
abundance: NA; v_gene: TRBV5-6; j_gene: TRBJ2-3; d_gene: TRBD1; CDR3nt: TGTGCCAGCACCAGGGACAGGAGGGCCCTCACAGATACGCAGTATTTT; CDR3aa: CASTRDRRALTDTQYF
abundance: once; v_gene: TRBV7-6; j_gene: TRBJ2-7; d_gene: TRBD1; CDR3nt: TGTGCCAGCAGCCCCCTTCCGGGACAGGGGCAAGGAGAGCAGTACTTC; CDR3aa: CASSPLPGQGQGEQYF
abundance: NA; v_gene: TRBV15; j_gene: TRBJ2-5; d_gene: TRBD2; CDR3nt: TGTGCCACCAGCGTGGGACTAGCGGAGGTTCCGGAGACCCAGTACTTC; CDR3aa: CATSVGLAEVPETQYF
abundance: NA; v_gene: TRBV19; j_gene: TRBJ1-5; d_gene: NA; CDR3nt: TGTGCCAGTAGTACCCTCAGGGTTTCGAACAATCAGCCCCAGCATTTT; CDR3aa: CASSTLRVSNNQPQHF
abundance: NA; v_gene: TRBV7-3; j_gene: TRBJ2-1; d_gene: TRBD2; CDR3nt: TGTGCCAGCAGCTTCCGAGCGGGGGGGCGCAATGAGCAGTTCTTC; CDR3aa: CASSFRAGGRNEQFF
abundance: many; v_gene: TRBV2; j_gene: TRBJ1-1; d_gene: NA; CDR3nt: TGTGCCAGCAGGCGGACAGACAGTAACACTGAAGCTTTCTTT; CDR3aa: CASRRTDSNTEAFF
abundance: NA; v_gene: TRBV18; j_gene: TRBJ2-3; d_gene: NA; CDR3nt: TGTGCCAGCTCTCTCCCATCAGGCCGATTAGATACGCAGTATTTT; CDR3aa: CASSLPSGRLDTQYF
abundance: many; v_gene: TRBV12-3/TRBV12-4; j_gene: TRBJ2-2; d_gene: TRBD1; CDR3nt: TGTGCCAGCAGTCGACAGGGGGCCGGGGAGCTGTTTTTT; CDR3aa: CASSRQGAGELFF
abundance: NA; v_gene: TRBV29-1; j_gene: TRBJ1-4; d_gene: TRBD1; CDR3nt: TGCAGCGCCGGGACAGGGGTAACTAATGAAAAACTGTTTTTT; CDR3aa: CSAGTGVTNEKLFF
abundance: NA; v_gene: TRBV9; j_gene: TRBJ1-1; d_gene: NA; CDR3nt: TGTGCCAGCAGCGTAGGCGGGGAGAACACTGAAGCTTTCTTT; CDR3aa: CASSVGGENTEAFF
abundance: NA; v_gene: TRBV5-1; j_gene: TRBJ2-5; d_gene: NA; CDR3nt: TGCGCCAGCAGGATTACAGGTGGACAAGAGACCCAGTACTTC; CDR3aa: CASRITGGQETQYF
abundance: NA; v_gene: TRBV6-5; j_gene: TRBJ2-7; d_gene: NA; CDR3nt: TGTGCCAGCAGTCTACTGAGGGGGAGGGCGTCCGAGCAGTACTTC; CDR3aa: CASSLLRGRASEQYF
abundance: NA; v_gene: TRBV10-3; j_gene: TRBJ1-2; d_gene: NA; CDR3nt: TGTGCCATCAGTGAGTCGACAAGTGGGGCCGGCTACACCTTC; CDR3aa: CAISESTSGAGYTF
abundance: NA; v_gene: TRBV10-2; j_gene: TRBJ1-1; d_gene: TRBD1; CDR3nt: TGCGCCAGCAGGCCCGGGACAGGGGGCACTGAAGCTTTCTTT; CDR3aa: CASRPGTGGTEAFF
abundance: NA; v_gene: TRBV18; j_gene: TRBJ1-5; d_gene: NA; CDR3nt: TGTGCCAGCTCTCCGGGGATGTATCAGCCCCAGCATTTT; CDR3aa: CASSPGMYQPQHF
abundance: NA; v_gene: TRBV5-8; j_gene: TRBJ2-3; d_gene: TRBD1; CDR3nt: TGTGCCAGCAGCTTGGGACAGGGGAAGGCAGATACGCAGTATTTT; CDR3aa: CASSLGQGKADTQYF
abundance: NA; v_gene: TRBV19; j_gene: TRBJ2-1; d_gene: TRBD2; CDR3nt: TGTGCCAGTAGTCCGGGGACTAGGAGTAATGAGCAGTTCTTC; CDR3aa: CASSPGTRSNEQFF
abundance: NA; v_gene: TRBV27; j_gene: TRBJ2-1; d_gene: NA; CDR3nt: TGTGCCAGCAGTTTATTGGACTCCCTTAGGAATGAGCAGTTCTTC; CDR3aa: CASSLLDSLRNEQFF
abundance: NA; v_gene: TRBV7-3; j_gene: TRBJ2-2; d_gene: NA; CDR3nt: TGTGCCAGCAGCCGACTGGAAGTTACCGGGGAGCTGTTTTTT; CDR3aa: CASSRLEVTGELFF
abundance: NA; v_gene: TRBV7-2; j_gene: TRBJ1-2; d_gene: NA; CDR3nt: TGTGCCAGCAGCTTATCCCCCGACTATGGCTACACCTTC; CDR3aa: CASSLSPDYGYTF
abundance: NA; v_gene: TRBV7-9; j_gene: TRBJ1-5; d_gene: TRBD1; CDR3nt: TGTGCCAGCAGCCCTGCAGGGGGGCAGCCCCAGCATTTT; CDR3aa: CASSPAGGQPQHF
abundance: NA; v_gene: TRBV27; j_gene: TRBJ2-7; d_gene: TRBD2; CDR3nt: TGTGCCAGCAGTTCCCCCCAGGAGCGGGAGGGCCGACACGAGCAGTACTTC; CDR3aa: CASSSPQEREGRHEQYF
abundance: few; v_gene: TRBV3-1/TRBV3-2; j_gene: TRBJ1-5; d_gene: NA; CDR3nt: TGTGCCAGCAGCCAATCTAACGGGATGAGCAATCAGCCCCAGCATTTT; CDR3aa: CASSQSNGMSNQPQHF
abundance: NA; v_gene: TRBV11-2; j_gene: TRBJ2-2; d_gene: NA; CDR3nt: TGTGCCAGCAGCCTTTCGAACACCGGGGAGCTGTTTTTT; CDR3aa: CASSLSNTGELFF
abundance: NA; v_gene: TRBV27; j_gene: TRBJ2-5; d_gene: NA; CDR3nt: TGTGCCAGCAGTTTATCGAGGTGGGAGACCCAGTACTTC; CDR3aa: CASSLSRWETQYF
abundance: NA; v_gene: TRBV19; j_gene: TRBJ1-5; d_gene: NA; CDR3nt: TGTGCCAGTAGCGAAGGAGGGGCCCACAATCAGCCCCAGCATTTT; CDR3aa: CASSEGGAHNQPQHF
abundance: NA; v_gene: TRBV6-5; j_gene: TRBJ2-7; d_gene: TRBD1; CDR3nt: TGTGCCAGCAGAGACAGGGGAGGCTACGAGCAGTACTTC; CDR3aa: CASRDRGGYEQYF
abundance: NA; v_gene: TRBV2; j_gene: TRBJ2-1; d_gene: TRBD2; CDR3nt: TGTGCCAGCAGTGAGCGGGCTAGCGGGAGGAAGAATGAGCAGTTCTTC; CDR3aa: CASSERASGRKNEQFF
abundance: NA; v_gene: TRBV11-1; j_gene: TRBJ1-3; d_gene: NA; CDR3nt: TGTGCCAGCAGCTATCTACAGGCTGGAAACACCATATATTTT; CDR3aa: CASSYLQAGNTIYF
abundance: NA; v_gene: TRBV29-1; j_gene: TRBJ1-2; d_gene: TRBD1; CDR3nt: TGCAGCGCCGAGGGGCAGGGGGCGCGGGATGGCTACACCTTC; CDR3aa: CSAEGQGARDGYTF
abundance: NA; v_gene: TRBV5-4; j_gene: TRBJ2-1; d_gene: TRBD1; CDR3nt: TGTGCCAGCAGAGGGGACAGGGATCTGGGTGGTGAGCAGTTCTTC; CDR3aa: CASRGDRDLGGEQFF
abundance: NA; v_gene: TRBV30; j_gene: TRBJ1-2; d_gene: NA; CDR3nt: TGTGCCTGGAGTTGGAGGCAGGAGAATGGCTACACCTTC; CDR3aa: CAWSWRQENGYTF
abundance: NA; v_gene: TRBV7-7; j_gene: TRBJ2-1; d_gene: TRBD1; CDR3nt: TGTGCCAGCAGCTTCTCGACAGGGAACGATGAGCAGTTCTTC; CDR3aa: CASSFSTGNDEQFF
abundance: NA; v_gene: TRBV18; j_gene: TRBJ2-2; d_gene: NA; CDR3nt: TGTGCCAGCTCACCACCCCTGAACACCGGGGAGCTGTTTTTT; CDR3aa: CASSPPLNTGELFF